The TCR beta chain under discussion was sequenced for a study of T cells in Graves' hyperthyroidism and ophthalmopathy. This clonotype turned up a few times. Germline assignment: CDR1 DFQATT and CDR2 SNEGSKA (reference sequence). Trimming stripped 5 bases from V and 0 bases from J, with 7 bases between. The CDR3 totals 12 residues. TCR beta CDR3 regions were amplified from RNA. HTBI primers were the set used in a first-round RT-PCR of the TCR CDR3. TCRdb analysed the multiplex PCR reads with MiXCR anew, one entry per CDR3 protein. Of over 300,000 distinct CDR3 sequences in the sample, 11% to 15% are singletons; the top ten hold 11%.

The sequence was collected from a woman aged 55-69 years with Graves' hyperthyroidism. Sequenced sample: blood. The rearrangement links TRBV20-1 to TRBJ2-5, with D unresolved. CDR3 bases: TGCAGTGCTTACTCACACCAAGAGACCCAGTACTTC. Its translation: CSAYSHQETQYF.